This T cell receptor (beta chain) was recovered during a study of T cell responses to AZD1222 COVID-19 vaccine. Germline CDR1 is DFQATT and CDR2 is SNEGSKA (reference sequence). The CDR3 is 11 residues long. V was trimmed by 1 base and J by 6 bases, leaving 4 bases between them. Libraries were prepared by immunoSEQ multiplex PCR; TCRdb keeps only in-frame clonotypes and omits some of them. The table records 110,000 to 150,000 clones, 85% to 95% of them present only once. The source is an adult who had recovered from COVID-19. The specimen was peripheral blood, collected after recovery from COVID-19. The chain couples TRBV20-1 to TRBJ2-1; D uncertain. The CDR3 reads CSARVLNEQFF. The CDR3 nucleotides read TGCAGTGCTAGAGTTCTCAATGAGCAGTTCTTC.